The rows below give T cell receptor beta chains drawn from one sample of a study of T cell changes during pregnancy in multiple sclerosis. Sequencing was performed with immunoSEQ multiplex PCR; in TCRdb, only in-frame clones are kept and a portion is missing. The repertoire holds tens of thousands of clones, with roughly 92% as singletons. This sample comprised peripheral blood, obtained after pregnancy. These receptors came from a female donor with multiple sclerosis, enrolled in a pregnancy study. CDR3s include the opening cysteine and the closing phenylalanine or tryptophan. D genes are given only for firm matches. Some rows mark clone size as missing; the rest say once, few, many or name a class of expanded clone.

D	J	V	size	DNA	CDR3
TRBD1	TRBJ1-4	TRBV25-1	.	TGTGCCAGCATGGGTACAGGGGCTAATGAAAAACTGTTTTTT	CASMGTGANEKLFF
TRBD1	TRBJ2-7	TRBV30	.	TGTGCCTGGAGTGGAAGTCTGGGCAGGGGGACCTCCTACGAGCAGTACTTC	CAWSGSLGRGTSYEQYF
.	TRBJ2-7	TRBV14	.	TGTGCCAGCAGCCTACTCTACGAGCAGTACTTC	CASSLLYEQYF
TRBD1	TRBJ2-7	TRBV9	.	TGTGCCAGCAGCCAAACCGGGACAGGGGGCTCAAACGAGCAGTACTTC	CASSQTGTGGSNEQYF
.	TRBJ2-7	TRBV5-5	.	TGTGCCAGCAGCTCCCGGGACATGAGCTCCTACGAGCAGTACTTC	CASSSRDMSSYEQYF
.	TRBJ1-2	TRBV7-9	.	TGTGCCAGCAGCTTAGGAGTTAACTATGGCTACACCTTC	CASSLGVNYGYTF
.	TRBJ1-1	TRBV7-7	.	TGTGCCAGCAGCTTAGGACTCTACACTGAAGCTTTCTTT	CASSLGLYTEAFF
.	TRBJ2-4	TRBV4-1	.	TGCGCCAGCAGCCCCGAACGGGTAGCCAAAAACATTCAGTACTTC	CASSPERVAKNIQYF
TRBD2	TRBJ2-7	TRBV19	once	TGTGCCAGTAGTATGGCTAGCGGGGCCAGCTCCTACGAGCAGTACTTC	CASSMASGASSYEQYF
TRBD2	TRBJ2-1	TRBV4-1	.	TGCGCCAGCAGCCATAGCGGGACTCCGATCAATGAGCAGTTCTTC	CASSHSGTPINEQFF
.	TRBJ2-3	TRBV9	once	TGTGCCAGCAGCGCCCAAACCGCCGGGAAGCCAGATACGCAGTATTTT	CASSAQTAGKPDTQYF
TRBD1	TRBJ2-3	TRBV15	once	TGTGCCACCAGCAGGAAGGGACAGGGACCGCAGTATTTT	CATSRKGQGPQYF
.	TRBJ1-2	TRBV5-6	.	TGTGCCAGCAGCCCGCTGGAGGGGAGATTAGGGGACACCTTC	CASSPLEGRLGDTF
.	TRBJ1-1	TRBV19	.	TGTGCCAGTAGTATAGGGGGGGGTTTCACTGAAGCTTTCTTT	CASSIGGGFTEAFF
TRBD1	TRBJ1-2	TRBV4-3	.	TGCGCCAGCAGCCAAGATGTTTTGGGACAGGCGGGCGGCTACACCTTC	CASSQDVLGQAGGYTF